This T cell receptor (beta chain) was sequenced during a study of post-analysis software for immune sequencing data. Incorporated into the TCR beta cDNA libraries were unique molecular identifiers, which served to reduce PCR and sequencing biases. TCRdb called the PCR reads again in MiXCR, with one record for every CDR3 protein. The data contain fewer than 850,000 distinct CDR3 sequences, around 27% of them singletons. The receptor comes from a girl aged 5-17 years with multiple sclerosis. Input material: blood.

CDR3 in amino acids: CSVHPEGRDYEQYF. DNA of the CDR3: TGCAGCGTTCACCCAGAGGGCAGAGACTACGAGCAGTACTTC. The gene calls are TRBV29-1 and TRBJ2-7; maybe TRBD2 (5 bases). Trimming removed 5 bases at V and 3 bases at J, with 17 bases between. Germline CDR1 reads SQVTM; CDR2 reads ANQGSEA. This CDR3 has 14 amino acids.